This T cell receptor beta chain was sequenced during a study of blood T cell repertoires in COVID-19. V dropped 2 bases and J dropped 7 bases, with 14 bases sitting between them. This CDR3 is built from 14 residues. The germline gives CDR1 MNHEY, CDR2 SVGAGI. The table came from immunoSEQ multiplex PCR; TCRdb's copy has only in-frame clones and leaves some out. The sample holds some 250,000 clones, 81% seen once. The clonotype originates from a woman aged 55-69 years with active or convalescent COVID-19. The chain links TRBV6-5 to TRBJ1-2; unclear D gene. Sequenced sample: peripheral blood. The DNA of the CDR3 is TGTGCCAGCAGTTACCCCGGAAAGGAGGGTGGCTACACCTTC. Its translation is CASSYPGKEGGYTF.